The sequence of this T cell receptor beta chain was determined in a study of blood T cell repertoires in COVID-19. Original data processing: Amplification from reference gene primers served as the basis for estimated nucleated cell counts. Libraries were prepared by immunoSEQ multiplex PCR; TCRdb keeps only in-frame clonotypes and omits some of them. V and J calls and clone size come straight from that table; D and trimming were deduced from the DNA. Seen here are a few hundred thousand clones, roughly 89% observed once, and the top ten hold around 4.6%. The sample consisted of peripheral blood. The receptor was derived from a woman in her 40s who had recovered from COVID-19.

CDR3 in DNA: TGTGCCAGCAGTTCGGGACTAGCGGCCTACAATGAGCAGTTCTTC. It yields the protein CASSSGLAAYNEQFF. The chain uses TRBV6-5 and TRBJ2-1, with 11 bases aligning to TRBD2. The germline gives CDR1 MNHEY, CDR2 SVGAGI. The V gene end was trimmed by 4 bases and the J gene end by 2 bases; junction bases not matched to a gene: 1. The length of the CDR3 is 15 residues.